What follows describes a single T cell receptor beta chain. Its target is not known. Within a library made for alpha chains, this beta chain is off target, and its count is uninformative. General study points: Tumor memory CD4+ T cell TCR gene usage clustered with blood and lymph node memory CD4+ cells and lymph node naive CD4+ cells. The larger cohort examined one V-J beta rearrangement, not whole repertoires.

CD25-based Treg depletion was applied to purified naive CD4+ T cells. Semi-nested PCR with Nested Universal Primer A followed constant-region reverse priming of full-length variable regions. MiXCR, run by TCRdb on the 5' RACE reads, gives a single entry per CDR3 protein. The sample totals several distinct CDR3 sequences. This CDR3 is 14 amino acids long. Germline values: CDR1 MGHRA, CDR2 YSYEKL. The ends were cut back, 3 bases at V and 2 bases at J, with 11 bases in the middle. Material: tumor-infiltrating naive CD4+ T cells sorted from the breast tumor. Specified subset: naive CD4+ T cells, CD4+CD45RA+CD25-. The sequence was obtained from a female donor with breast cancer. This rearrangement joins TRBV4-1 to TRBJ2-7; TRBD2 might be the D (6 bases). CDR3 sequence reads: CASSHRDSAYEQYF. The DNA for the CDR3 is TGCGCCAGCAGCCACCGGGACTCCGCCTACGAGCAGTACTTC.